Presented here are 32 T cell receptor beta chains from one specimen sequenced in a study of OX40 agonist ivuxolimab in advanced cancers. Library method: the immunoSEQ multiplex PCR assay. The table comes from immuneACCESS by way of TCRdb, which keeps in-frame sequences with V and J called. Part of the clones is missing from these tables; in studies checked, under half for an unresolved V gene and the rest for unknown reasons. The sample table shows about 140,000 clones, and just over 90% are seen once. The ten largest clonotypes hold 1.1% of the sample. Sequences were derived from CD4+ or CD8+ T cells sorted from blood, sampled in a trial of the OX40 agonist ivuxolimab. Receptors originate from an adult with an advanced solid tumor such as melanoma, head and neck, liver or kidney cancer.

V and J are TRBV13 and TRBJ2-2, with TRBD2 matching over 15 bases. J gave up 5 bases and V 5 bases, and 9 bases lay outside the gene matches. The germline CDR1 and CDR2 sequences are PRHDT and FYEKMQ (reference sequence). The CDR3 covers 18 residues. The CDR3 spells CASSILGLAGGPTGELFF. CDR3 in DNA: TGTGCCAGCAGCATCCTGGGACTAGCGGGAGGTCCTACCGGGGAGCTGTTTTTT.

The CDR3 reads CASSPEGGTNEKLFF. DNA of the CDR3: TGTGCCAGCAGCCCAGAGGGGGGGACTAATGAAAAACTGTTTTTT. The V and J genes are TRBV25-1 and TRBJ1-4, with a possible D match to TRBD1 (6 bases). This CDR3 has 15 amino acids. Germline loops: CDR1 MGHDK, CDR2 SYGVNS. V was cut by 6 bases and J by 2 bases, with 13 bases left in between.

V gene TRBV5-8 combines with J gene TRBJ1-2; 8 nucleotides line up with TRBD1. The germline gives CDR1 SGHTS, CDR2 YDEGEE. The V segment lost 0 bases and the J segment 5 bases; nucleotides outside the gene matches: 6. This CDR3 has 15 residues. Written as DNA, the CDR3 is TGTGCCAGCAGCTTGGGGGTGACAGGGGCATATGGCTACACCTTC. Amino acid sequence: CASSLGVTGAYGYTF.

The chain joins TRBV6-5 to TRBJ2-7, with D tentatively TRBD1 (6 bases). This CDR3 contains 15 residues. The germline gives CDR1 MNHEY, CDR2 SVGAGI. V gave up 2 bases and J gave up 3 bases, with 14 bases separating them. This CDR3 reads CASSYQGRMGYEQYF. The DNA of the CDR3 is TGTGCCAGCAGTTACCAGGGGCGGATGGGCTACGAGCAGTACTTC.

The chain employs TRBV28 and TRBJ2-7, with TRBD1 matching over 7 bases. This CDR3 spans 14 amino acids. Germline V gene sequence: CDR1 MDHEN, CDR2 SYDVKM. With V trimmed by 8 bases and J by 0 bases, 7 bases remained unmatched. The CDR3 bases are TGTGCCAGCTTCCGGACAGGCAGCTCCTACGAGCAGTACTTC. It translates to CASFRTGSSYEQYF. Looking up the rest from reference TRBV28 and TRBJ2-7 gives the full variable domain: DVKVTQSSRYLVKRTGEKVFLECVQDMDHENMFWYRQDPGLGLRLIYFSYDVKMKEKGDIPEGYSVSREKKERFSLILESASTNQTSMYLCASFRTGSSYEQYFGPGTRLTVT.

The rearrangement uses TRBV27 and TRBJ1-2; a possible D gene is TRBD1 (5 bases). Germline V gene lookup returns CDR1 MNHEY and CDR2 SMNVEV (reference sequence). V lost 2 bases and J lost 6, with 10 bases in between. CDR3 length equals 13 residues. This chain's CDR3 is CASSLTRGDGYTF. CDR3 coding DNA: TGTGCCAGCAGTTTAACCAGAGGGGATGGCTACACCTTC.

The chain combines TRBV19 with TRBJ1-5; D is uncertain. This CDR3 region has 14 residues. V was trimmed by 0 bases and J by 3 bases, leaving 6 bases between them. Germline CDR1 LNHDA, CDR2 SQIVND (reference sequence). CDR3 sequence: CASSIDSPNQPQHF. In DNA form, the CDR3 reads TGTGCCAGTAGTATAGACAGTCCCAATCAGCCCCAGCATTTT.

The chain couples TRBV28 to TRBJ2-2, with D unclear. The length of the CDR3 is 14 residues. Trimming shortened V by 8 bases and J by 3 bases, and 13 bases separated the two germline ends. Germline V CDR1 and CDR2: MDHEN, SYDVKM. In DNA form, the CDR3 reads TGTGCCAGCCGCCCTGGGCAGGACACCGGGGAGCTGTTTTTT. The encoded protein is CASRPGQDTGELFF.

The chain has TRBV5-1 and TRBJ2-3, with D perhaps matching TRBD1 (5 bases). CDR1 SGHRS and CDR2 YFSETQ come from the germline V gene. V was pared by 0 bases and J by 0 bases, with 11 bases between. The CDR3 loop spans 16 amino acids. The CDR3 sequence is CASSLADSPSTDTQYF. The CDR3 DNA follows: TGCGCCAGCAGCTTGGCCGACAGCCCAAGCACAGATACGCAGTATTTT.

The chain joins TRBV6-4 to TRBJ2-6, with D uncertain. Germline CDR1 is MRHNA and CDR2 is SNTAGT. V lost 3 bases to trimming and J lost 2 bases, with 8 bases between them. CDR3 length equals 15 residues. CDR3: CASSEARTGANVLTF. The CDR3 region has the DNA TGTGCCAGCAGTGAAGCTAGGACTGGGGCCAACGTCCTGACTTTC.

This chain joins TRBV15 and TRBJ2-5, with D possibly matching TRBD1 (6 bases). The germline V gene encodes CDR1 LNHNV and CDR2 YYDKDF (reference sequence). Trimming removed 3 bases at V and 2 bases at J, with 7 bases between. The CDR3 has 13 amino acids. This CDR3 is CATSRDRQETQYF. CDR3 in DNA: TGTGCCACCAGCAGGGACAGACAAGAGACCCAGTACTTC.

This clone was seen just once. The chain links TRBV28 to TRBJ1-2; 9 bases line up with TRBD1. Germline CDR1 MDHEN, CDR2 SYDVKM. CDR3 length: 12 residues. The V and J ends lost 7 bases and 6 bases, in that order; junction bases with no gene match: 3. Here the CDR3 DNA reads TGTGCCAGCAACAGGGGGCGCGATGGCTACACCTTC. It encodes CASNRGRDGYTF.

In this sample, this clone turned up once. The V gene is TRBV19, the J gene TRBJ2-1, with 11 bases lining up with TRBD2. V trimming: 1 base; J trimming: 5 bases; junction bases outside the gene matches: 4. This CDR3 contains 16 residues. The germline CDR1 and CDR2 sequences are LNHDA and SQIVND (reference sequence). CDR3 DNA: TGTGCCAGTAGTATAGGGACTAGCGGGCTGCACAATGAGCAGTTCTTC. Translating it yields CASSIGTSGLHNEQFF. Variable domain in full (rest from reference TRBV19 and TRBJ2-1): DGGITQSPKYLFRKEGQNVTLSCEQNLNHDAMYWYRQDPGQGLRLIYYSQIVNDFQKGDIAEGYSVSREKKESFPLTVTSAQKNPTAFYLCASSIGTSGLHNEQFFGPGTRLTVL.

The chain carries TRBV19 and TRBJ2-5; 7 bases are shared with TRBD2. The CDR3 loop spans 14 amino acids. Germline V gene sequence: CDR1 LNHDA, CDR2 SQIVND (reference sequence). V shed 2 bases and J 5 bases; nucleotides not matched to a gene: 5. The CDR3 sequence is CASSIRQGGETQYF. In DNA, the CDR3 is TGTGCCAGTAGTATAAGGCAGGGAGGGGAGACCCAGTACTTC.

CDR3 sequence (DNA): TGTGCCAGCAGCGTAGCTCAACTAGCGGGAGGCCAAGAGACCCAGTACTTC. The encoded protein is CASSVAQLAGGQETQYF. The chain links TRBV9 to TRBJ2-5; TRBD2 agrees at 12 bases. CDR3 length: 17 residues. Germline V lookup: CDR1 SGDLS, CDR2 YYNGEE. The junction had 4 bases not matched to a gene; V was cut back by 0 bases and J by 1 base.

This chain connects TRBV6-5 to TRBJ2-1; TRBD2 aligns across 10 bases. Germline CDR1 and CDR2: MNHEY and SVGAGI. The trim removed 2 bases at V and 4 bases at J, leaving 2 bases unmatched. The CDR3 has 15 residues. The CDR3: CASSYGLAEYNEQFF. CDR3 in DNA: TGTGCCAGCAGTTACGGACTAGCGGAATACAATGAGCAGTTCTTC.

This chain uses TRBV28 with TRBJ1-5; a weak D match, TRBD1 (5 bases). This CDR3 has 14 residues. V lost 7 bases to trimming and J lost 4 bases, with 14 bases between them. The germline gives CDR1 MDHEN, CDR2 SYDVKM. The DNA for the CDR3 is TGTGCCAGCACCTGGGGGACCCCTAATCAGCCCCAGCATTTT. Protein: CASTWGTPNQPQHF.

The V call is TRBV19, the J call TRBJ2-7; D is undetermined. CDR1 is LNHDA, CDR2 SQIVND, per germline (reference sequence). The V end lost 4 bases, the J end lost 3 bases, and 10 bases lay between the germline ends. The CDR3 covers 13 residues. CDR3 region: CASSNGQGYEQYF. DNA for the CDR3: TGTGCCAGTAGTAACGGGCAAGGCTACGAGCAGTACTTC.

This clone showed up just once. The chain has TRBV27 and TRBJ1-5; no reliable D call. The CDR3 loop spans 16 amino acids. The germline V and J ends were trimmed by 4 bases and 2 bases, with 15 bases remaining between them. Per the germline V gene, CDR1 is MNHEY and CDR2 is SMNVEV (reference sequence). DNA for the CDR3: TGTGCCAGCAGTTCGTGGGGAACCACCGGCAATCAGCCCCAGCATTTT. Its translation is CASSSWGTTGNQPQHF.

The rearrangement joins TRBV27 to TRBJ2-5, with 7 bases identical to TRBD1. The CDR3 spans 15 residues. CDR1 MNHEY and CDR2 SMNVEV come from the germline V gene (reference sequence). After removal of 6 bases from V and 2 bases from J, the junction contained 9 bases not matched to a gene. Here the CDR3 reads CASSRTGLEQETQYF. CDR3 DNA: TGTGCCAGCAGCAGGACAGGCCTCGAACAAGAGACCCAGTACTTC.

J is TRBJ2-3 and V is TRBV6-5; 7 nucleotides align to TRBD2. There are 15 residues in the CDR3. Germline V gene lookup returns CDR1 MNHEY and CDR2 SVGAGI. J gave up 3 bases and V 1 base, and 4 bases lay outside the gene matches. The CDR3 nucleotides are TGTGCCAGCAGTTACTACGGGCGGGGGACAGATACGCAGTATTTT. Amino acid sequence: CASSYYGRGTDTQYF.

The sample holds a few counts of this clone. The J gene is TRBJ1-1, the V gene TRBV9, with D possibly matching TRBD1 (5 bases). This CDR3 region has 13 residues. V lost 4 bases and J lost 8, with 15 bases in between. Per the germline V gene, CDR1 is SGDLS and CDR2 is YYNGEE. DNA of the CDR3: TGTGCCAGCAGCCATCCAGGGTCTGAAGAAGCTTTCTTT. Amino acid sequence: CASSHPGSEEAFF.

This rearrangement joins TRBV7-6 to TRBJ2-7, with D uncertain. Trimming pared 1 base from V and 3 bases from J, leaving 10 bases between. The CDR3 has 14 amino acids. Germline V gene sequence: CDR1 SGHVS, CDR2 FNYEAQ. CDR3: CASSLGLLGYEQYF. The CDR3 coding sequence is TGTGCCAGCAGCTTAGGACTCCTGGGCTACGAGCAGTACTTC.

The V call is TRBV19, the J call TRBJ2-5, with 11 bases aligning to TRBD1. The V segment lost 6 bases and the J segment 4 bases; nucleotides outside the gene matches: 4. The CDR3 is 14 amino acids. CDR1 LNHDA and CDR2 SQIVND come from the germline V gene (reference sequence). As DNA, the CDR3 is TGTGCCAGTAGGAGGACAGGGGGCTTAGAGACCCAGTACTTC. This gives the protein CASRRTGGLETQYF.

V and J are TRBV7-9 and TRBJ2-3, with 10 nucleotides matching TRBD2. J gave up 3 bases and V 1 base, and 4 bases lay outside the gene matches. The germline gives CDR1 SEHNR, CDR2 FQNEAQ (reference sequence). The CDR3 runs 16 residues. This CDR3 reads CASSLGLTSGTDTQYF. The CDR3 bases are TGTGCCAGCAGCTTAGGCCTGACTAGCGGGACAGATACGCAGTATTTT. Full variable domain (remainder filled in from reference TRBV7-9 and TRBJ2-3): DTGVSQNPRHKITKRGQNVTFRCDPISEHNRLYWYRQTLGQGPEFLTYFQNEAQLEKSRLLSDRFSAERPKGSFSTLEIQRTEQGDSAMYLCASSLGLTSGTDTQYFGPGTRLTVL.

The gene calls are TRBV19 and TRBJ1-2; TRBD1 might be the D (5 bases). The germline V gene encodes CDR1 LNHDA and CDR2 SQIVND (reference sequence). The ends were cut back, 4 bases at V and 7 bases at J, with 22 bases in the middle. The CDR3 runs to 16 residues. DNA for the CDR3: TGTGCCAGTAGTACCGGGTCTTCTGGGGACTCTGGTGGCTACACCTTC. It translates to CASSTGSSGDSGGYTF.

This chain joins TRBV25-1 and TRBJ2-1; 9 bases agree with TRBD2. This CDR3 has 15 residues. CDR1 is MGHDK and CDR2 is SYGVNS in the germline V gene. Trimming at V came to 2 bases and at J to 2 bases, leaving 1 base not matched to a gene. The CDR3 protein is CASSERLAAYNEQFF. CDR3 coding DNA: TGTGCCAGCAGTGAACGACTAGCGGCCTACAATGAGCAGTTCTTC.

J is TRBJ2-1 and V is TRBV5-1, with 12 nucleotides matching TRBD1. The V segment lost 1 base and the J segment 6 bases; nucleotides outside the gene matches: 11. Germline V gives CDR1 SGHRS, CDR2 YFSETQ. CDR3 size: 18 residues. CDR3 in amino acids: CASSLLPPGQGAVNEQFF. CDR3 in DNA: TGCGCCAGCAGCTTGTTACCCCCGGGACAGGGGGCGGTCAATGAGCAGTTCTTC.

The CDR3 loop is CASSFQGSNTIYF. The CDR3 DNA is TGTGCCAGCAGTTTTCAGGGTTCCAACACCATATATTTT. V is TRBV6-6 and J is TRBJ1-3; possible D gene TRBD1, 5 bases. CDR3 length equals 13 residues. Germline CDR1 MNHNY, CDR2 SVGAGI (reference sequence). V shed 4 bases and J shed 7 bases, with 11 bases lying between them.

The J gene is TRBJ2-1, the V gene TRBV5-4; D gene ambiguous. The CDR3 has 13 amino acids. Germline V gene data show CDR1 as SGHNT and CDR2 as YYREEE (reference sequence). The V end lost 1 base, the J end lost 4 bases, and 6 bases lay between the germline ends. Written as DNA, the CDR3 is TGTGCCAGCAGCTTGACCTATTACAATGAGCAGTTCTTC. Amino acids: CASSLTYYNEQFF.

The chain carries TRBV27 and TRBJ2-5; either TRBD1 or TRBD2 may supply D (5 bases each). The V end was cut by 8 bases, the J end by 3 bases, with 19 bases between. This CDR3 is built from 15 residues. Per the germline V gene, CDR1 is MNHEY and CDR2 is SMNVEV (reference sequence). In DNA, the CDR3 is TGTGCCAGCGCCTCTTCCGGGGCCGGGGAAGAGACCCAGTACTTC. The encoded protein is CASASSGAGEETQYF.

This clone was counted a single time. The J gene is TRBJ1-3, the V gene TRBV9, with a weak D call TRBD1 (5 bases). Germline CDR1 reads SGDLS; CDR2 reads YYNGEE. V lost 2 bases and J 0 bases, leaving 18 bases between the germline ends. The CDR3 is 18 residues long. CDR3 nucleotide sequence: TGTGCCAGCAGCGTGGGTAGCTCTGGGGGGACCTCTGGAAACACCATATATTTT. This encodes CASSVGSSGGTSGNTIYF.